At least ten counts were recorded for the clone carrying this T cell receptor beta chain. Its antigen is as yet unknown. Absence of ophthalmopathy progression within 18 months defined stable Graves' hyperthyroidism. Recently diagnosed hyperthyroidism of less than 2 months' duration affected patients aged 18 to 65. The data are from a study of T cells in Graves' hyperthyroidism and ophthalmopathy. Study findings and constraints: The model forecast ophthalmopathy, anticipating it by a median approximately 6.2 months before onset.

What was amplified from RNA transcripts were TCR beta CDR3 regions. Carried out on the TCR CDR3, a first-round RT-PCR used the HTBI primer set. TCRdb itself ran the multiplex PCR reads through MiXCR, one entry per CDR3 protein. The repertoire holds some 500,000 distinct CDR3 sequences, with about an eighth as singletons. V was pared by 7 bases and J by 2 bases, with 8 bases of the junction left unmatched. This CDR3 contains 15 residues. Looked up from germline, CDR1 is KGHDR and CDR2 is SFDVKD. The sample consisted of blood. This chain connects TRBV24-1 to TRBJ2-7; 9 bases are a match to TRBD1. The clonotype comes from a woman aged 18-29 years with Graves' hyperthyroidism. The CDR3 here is CATSPGTGLTYEQYF. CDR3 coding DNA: TGTGCCACCAGCCCCGGGACAGGGTTGACCTACGAGCAGTACTTC.